This T cell receptor beta chain is drawn from a study of blood T cell repertoires in COVID-19. Losses at the gene ends were 6 bases for V and 0 bases for J; bases not matched to a gene: 3. CDR3 length: 15 residues. Germline V gene data show CDR1 as MNHEY and CDR2 as SVGAGI. The assay was immunoSEQ multiplex PCR, and TCRdb's table has in-frame clones only and misses some. Here the sample spans 70,000 to 90,000 clones, approximately 86% being singletons. The chain is built from TRBV6-5 and TRBJ1-1; 11 nucleotides match TRBD1. The TCR comes from a man aged 60-69 years with acute or convalescent COVID-19. Sequencing input: peripheral blood. CDR3 region: CASRSDRGLNTEAFF. CDR3 DNA sequence: TGTGCCAGCAGGTCGGACAGGGGGCTGAACACTGAAGCTTTCTTT.